The TCR beta chain under discussion was sequenced for a study of CD8 T cells in ankylosing spondylitis. The CDR3 spans 12 residues. Trimming removed 6 bases from V and 10 bases from J, with 13 bases in between. Each TCR beta library was made by quantitative 5'-RACE that incorporated molecular barcodes. TCRdb used MiXCR to reprocess the 5' RACE reads, holding one entry per CDR3 protein. Among 250,000 to 350,000 distinct CDR3 sequences listed, 20% were seen once. The study, taken as a whole, reports: The authors reported significant enrichment of disease-linked clones in matched ankylosing spondylitis synovial fluid. Some of the motif variants had earlier been found in reactive arthritis patients' fluid and blood. It appeared that ankylosing spondylitis blood was characterized by a TCR beta motif of several highly homologous variants.

Concerning this clonotype: What it binds is unknown.

This chain joins TRBV12-3 or TRBV12-4 and TRBJ2-1; D is ambiguous. The sequenced sample consisted of blood, either unsorted or a sorted T cell fraction (not recorded which). This clonotype was obtained from a male donor with ankylosing spondylitis or in good health (not recorded which). The CDR3 sequence is CASSLTGQEQFF. Written as DNA, the CDR3 is TGTGCCAGCAGCCTCACCGGCCAGGAGCAGTTCTTC.